This TCR beta chain comes out of a study of blood T cell repertoires in COVID-19. The data were produced by immunoSEQ multiplex PCR, yet TCRdb's version contains in-frame clones alone and is incomplete. The profile shows approximately 250,000 clones, about 87% of them singletons. There are 15 residues in the CDR3. The ends were cut back, 6 bases at V and 4 bases at J, with 18 bases in the middle. Germline CDR1 MNHEY, CDR2 SVGAGI. The source is a woman in her forties with acute COVID-19. This chain joins TRBV6-5 and TRBJ1-2, with a possible D match to TRBD1 (6 bases). The sample taken for sequencing was PBMCs or T cells enriched from blood (not recorded which). The CDR3 is CASRRWTEKSYGYTF. CDR3 nucleotides: TGTGCCAGCAGACGGTGGACAGAGAAGAGCTATGGCTACACCTTC.